This T cell receptor beta chain derives from a study of T-cell memory formation after mild COVID-19. The germline V gene has CDR1 SGDLS and CDR2 YYNGEE. This CDR3 is 15 amino acids long. Trimming at V came to 0 bases and at J to 4 bases, leaving 5 bases not matched to a gene. The sample holds a few counts of this clonotype. TCRdb reanalysed the 5' RACE reads using MiXCR and keeps one entry per CDR3 protein. The data show about 260,000 distinct CDR3 sequences, with roughly 17% seen just once and 22% held by the top ten. This sequence was found in a man aged 18 to 35 who had mild COVID-19 (a few samples of this study predate the infection). Cell type and time point are not known. This chain links TRBV9 with TRBJ2-7, with 9 bases that match TRBD1. The sequenced material came from PBMCs or a T cell subset sorted from them (not recorded which). CDR3 nucleotides: TGTGCCAGCAGCGTAGGTGTGACAGGGGGTTACGAGCAGTACTTC. It codes for CASSVGVTGGYEQYF.